The 15 T cell receptor beta chains listed next were all sequenced from one sample in a study of CD8 T cells in Susac syndrome. cDNA came from approximately 0.5 to 1 ug RNA primed by random hexamers. Using its own MiXCR run on the immunoSEQ multiplex PCR reads, TCRdb lists one record per CDR3 protein. The sample includes over 150,000 distinct CDR3 sequences, around 94% of them seen just once. What was sequenced was CD4+ T cells from PBMCs. These receptors were taken from a human donor with Susac syndrome.

The chain combines TRBV6-2 or TRBV6-3 with TRBJ2-1; D perhaps matches TRBD2 (5 bases). V lost 2 bases and J lost 3, with 20 bases in between. This CDR3 is 18 amino acids long. CDR1 and CDR2 from the germline V gene are MNHEY and SVGEGT. Here the CDR3 DNA reads TGTGCCAGCAGTTACGCTCGAGGGAGAGGAAGAAACTACAATGAGCAGTTCTTC. Its protein is CASSYARGRGRNYNEQFF.

This chain connects TRBV25-1 to TRBJ1-3, with D hard to call. The germline V gene has CDR1 MGHDK and CDR2 SYGVNS. The CDR3 runs 15 residues. The germline V and J ends were trimmed by 0 bases and 0 bases, with 6 bases remaining between them. Here the CDR3 reads CASSEYRASGNTIYF. The DNA of the CDR3 is TGTGCCAGCAGTGAATACAGAGCCTCTGGAAACACCATATATTTT.

This clonotype was counted a single time. The rearrangement links TRBV19 to TRBJ1-1; D not resolved. The CDR3 contains 14 residues. Germline CDR1 and CDR2: LNHDA and SQIVND (reference sequence). Trimming took off 4 bases at V and 5 bases at J, with 14 bases between the two ends. The CDR3 DNA sequence: TGTGCCAGTAGTAACCCGGGTTTAGTGACTGAAGCTTTCTTT. It specifies CASSNPGLVTEAFF.

The table lists this clonotype with a count of one. The gene calls are TRBV28 and TRBJ1-2; TRBD1 aligns across 7 bases. CDR1 and CDR2 (germline): MDHEN, SYDVKM. J lost 4 bases, V lost 6 bases, and 5 bases had no gene match. The CDR3 is 13 residues long. CDR3 sequence (DNA): TGTGCCAGCAGGACAGGGTTGAGCTATGGCTACACCTTC. Protein: CASRTGLSYGYTF.

V is TRBV19 and J is TRBJ1-2; a weak D match, TRBD1 (5 bases). The germline gives CDR1 LNHDA, CDR2 SQIVND (reference sequence). The CDR3 loop spans 14 amino acids. Trimming cost V 5 bases and J 4 bases, with 14 bases left between them. CDR3 nucleotide sequence: TGTGCCAGTAGTCCAAGGACACAGGTCTATGGCTACACCTTC. Translation gives CASSPRTQVYGYTF.

The chain employs TRBV2 and TRBJ2-3; D assignment may be TRBD1 or TRBD2 (5 bases each). The germline CDR1 and CDR2 sequences are SNHLY and FYNNEI. V was shortened by 8 bases and J by 2 bases, with 17 bases between the two germline ends. The CDR3 spans 15 residues. In DNA, the CDR3 is TGTGCCAGCTCCATTGGGGGAATCCTCACAGATACGCAGTATTTT. It codes for CASSIGGILTDTQYF.

The V and J genes are TRBV30 and TRBJ2-2, with D unclear. The CDR3 is made up of 14 amino acids. CDR1 is GTSNPN, CDR2 SVGIG, per germline (reference sequence). V was pared by 0 bases and J by 2 bases, with 7 bases between. The CDR3 loop is CAWSVLSNTGELFF. The CDR3 region has the DNA TGTGCCTGGAGTGTACTATCCAACACCGGGGAGCTGTTTTTT.

V is TRBV9 and J is TRBJ1-1; tentatively, D is TRBD1 (5 bases). This CDR3 has 15 amino acids. The V gene's germline CDR1 is SGDLS and CDR2 YYNGEE. V gave up 3 bases and J gave up 1 base, with 13 bases separating them. The DNA of the CDR3 is TGTGCCAGCAGCGCTGGGGACGGGAGGAACACTGAAGCTTTCTTT. Its protein product is CASSAGDGRNTEAFF.

The chain joins TRBV18 to TRBJ2-3; D ambiguous. Trimming left V 4 bases short and J 1 base short, with 9 bases between. This CDR3 has 14 residues. The germline V gene has CDR1 KGHSH and CDR2 LQKENI. CDR3 DNA sequence: TGTGCCAGCTCACGCTCCCAAGGCACAGATACGCAGTATTTT. Its translation is CASSRSQGTDTQYF.

In this sample, this clonotype turned up once. The rearrangement links TRBV29-1 to TRBJ1-1, with TRBD1 matching over 8 bases. The germline gives CDR1 SQVTM, CDR2 ANQGSEA. Trimming at V came to 7 bases and at J to 4 bases, leaving 11 bases not matched to a gene. This CDR3 has 14 residues. This CDR3 reads CSAGQGTGSTEAFF. The CDR3, as DNA: TGCAGCGCTGGACAGGGCACTGGGAGCACTGAAGCTTTCTTT.

Of note for this clonotype: A read error may produce the germline difference seen at one junction end. The chain links TRBV2 to TRBJ2-1; 8 positions agree with TRBD2. The CDR3 runs to 12 residues. CDR1 is SNHLY, CDR2 FYNNEI, per germline. The DNA for the CDR3 is TGTGCCAGCAGTGTTCTAGCGGGTCTCACGGTCTTC. Its protein product is CASSVLAGLTVF.

This chain joins TRBV20-1 and TRBJ2-7; 7 bases are shared with TRBD2. CDR3 length: 14 amino acids. Per the germline V gene, CDR1 is DFQATT and CDR2 is SNEGSKA (reference sequence). The V segment lost 5 bases and the J segment 0 bases; nucleotides outside the gene matches: 7. The CDR3 is CSASTSAHSYEQYF. Here the CDR3 DNA reads TGCAGTGCTTCTACTAGCGCGCACTCCTACGAGCAGTACTTC.

J is TRBJ2-5 and V is TRBV29-1, with 7 bases fitting TRBD1. The germline CDR1 and CDR2 sequences are SQVTM and ANQGSEA. The junction had 4 bases not matched to a gene; V was cut back by 6 bases and J by 0 bases. The CDR3 is 13 amino acids. The CDR3 DNA is TGCAGCGTCACTGGACAGGACCAAGAGACCCAGTACTTC. Encoded protein: CSVTGQDQETQYF.

The rearrangement uses TRBV29-1 and TRBJ1-2; TRBD1 is a possible D gene (5 bases). V lost 6 bases to trimming and J lost 7 bases, with 21 bases between them. Per the germline V gene, CDR1 is SQVTM and CDR2 is ANQGSEA. The CDR3 sequence is 14 residues long. CDR3 DNA sequence: TGCAGCGTGGGGGGGGTCGAAGGACTGGCTGGCTACACCTTC. This gives the protein CSVGGVEGLAGYTF.

The V call is TRBV5-8, the J call TRBJ1-5; D is ambiguous. Germline CDR1 and CDR2: SGHTS and YDEGEE. V gave up 0 bases and J gave up 9 bases, with 10 bases separating them. CDR3 length: 13 amino acids. The CDR3 protein is CASSLGEGGPQHF. Written as DNA, the CDR3 is TGTGCCAGCAGCTTGGGGGAGGGAGGGCCCCAGCATTTT.